The 21 T cell receptor beta chains presented below share a single source sample, sequenced in a study of T cells in Graves' hyperthyroidism and ophthalmopathy. Regions amplified from RNA transcripts were the TCR beta CDR3 regions. RT-PCR in the first round (using the HTBI primer set) targeted the TCR CDR3. TCRdb reprocessed the multiplex PCR reads with MiXCR, giving one entry per CDR3 protein. The table includes 560,000 or so distinct CDR3 sequences, 15% to 20% detected once. Sequencing used blood. These receptor sequences come from a man aged 40-49 years with Graves' ophthalmopathy.

V usage is TRBV19 and J usage is TRBJ2-1; D gene ambiguous. In germline, CDR1 is LNHDA, CDR2 SQIVND (reference sequence). V lost 3 bases to trimming and J lost 9 bases, with 9 bases between them. The CDR3 sequence is 12 residues long. The CDR3 here is CASSIPFSEQFF. CDR3 DNA: TGTGCCAGTAGTATCCCTTTCTCTGAGCAGTTCTTC. The complete variable domain, with remaining parts taken from reference TRBV19 and TRBJ2-1, reads DGGITQSPKYLFRKEGQNVTLSCEQNLNHDAMYWYRQDPGQGLRLIYYSQIVNDFQKGDIAEGYSVSREKKESFPLTVTSAQKNPTAFYLCASSIPFSEQFFGPGTRLTVL.

This clonotype was recorded at least ten times. The chain links TRBV5-1 to TRBJ1-1; a weak D match, TRBD1 (5 bases). The CDR3 sequence is 17 residues long. V was pared by 4 bases and J by 0 bases, with 19 bases between. The V gene's germline CDR1 is SGHRS and CDR2 YFSETQ. CDR3 residues: CASSRGPDLRMNTEAFF. For the CDR3, the DNA is TGCGCCAGCAGCCGGGGACCGGACTTACGAATGAACACTGAAGCTTTCTTT. The full variable domain, rest sourced from reference TRBV5-1 and TRBJ1-1, is KAGVTQTPRYLIKTRGQQVTLSCSPISGHRSVSWYQQTPGQGLQFLFEYFSETQRNKGNFPGRFSGRQFSNSRSEMNVSTLELGDSALYLCASSRGPDLRMNTEAFFGQGTRLTVV.

J is TRBJ2-7 and V is TRBV28; the D gene is possibly TRBD1 (5 bases). Germline values: CDR1 MDHEN, CDR2 SYDVKM. The V and J ends lost 7 bases and 7 bases respectively, with 14 bases between them. This CDR3 has 12 amino acids. The CDR3 here is CASTVAGREQYF. In DNA, the CDR3 is TGTGCCAGCACCGTGGCAGGGCGGGAGCAGTACTTC. Together with reference TRBV28 and TRBJ2-7, the CDR3 gives the full variable domain: DVKVTQSSRYLVKRTGEKVFLECVQDMDHENMFWYRQDPGLGLRLIYFSYDVKMKEKGDIPEGYSVSREKKERFSLILESASTNQTSMYLCASTVAGREQYFGPGTRLTVT.

This chain links TRBV7-2 with TRBJ2-3; 7 nucleotides align to TRBD2. V shed 1 base and J 7 bases; nucleotides not matched to a gene: 5. The CDR3 is made up of 14 amino acids. From germline, CDR1 is SGHTA and CDR2 FQGNSA. This CDR3 reads CASSLVSSGNTQYF. In DNA form, the CDR3 reads TGTGCCAGCAGCTTAGTTTCCAGCGGGAATACGCAGTATTTT.

This chain joins TRBV27 and TRBJ1-2; no clear D. The CDR3 spans 14 residues. V lost 0 bases to trimming and J lost 5 bases, with 10 bases between them. CDR1 and CDR2 from the germline V gene are MNHEY and SMNVEV (reference sequence). Here the CDR3 DNA reads TGTGCCAGCAGTTTATCTGGCAGGCGATATGGCTACACCTTC. It codes for CASSLSGRRYGYTF.

This clonotype was counted at least ten times. This rearrangement joins TRBV20-1 to TRBJ2-5; maybe TRBD1 (6 bases). Trimming stripped 4 bases from V and 3 bases from J, with 12 bases between. From germline, CDR1 is DFQATT and CDR2 SNEGSKA (reference sequence). CDR3 length equals 13 residues. The chain's CDR3 is CSAISGGEETQYF. As DNA, the CDR3 is TGCAGTGCTATCAGTGGGGGCGAAGAGACCCAGTACTTC.

This chain joins TRBV5-4 and TRBJ1-1; D ambiguous. V was pared by 4 bases and J by 2 bases, with 9 bases between. This CDR3 has 13 residues. Germline V CDR1 and CDR2: SGHNT, YYREEE (reference sequence). CDR3 DNA: TGTGCCAGCAGCCCCGCGTCCAACACTGAAGCTTTCTTT. As protein: CASSPASNTEAFF.

This clonotype turned up a few times. The chain couples TRBV3-2 to TRBJ2-1; the tabulated D call, TRBD1, remains unverified against the DNA. TRBV3-2 is a known pseudogene. The length of the CDR3 is 15 residues. Here the CDR3 DNA reads TGTGCCAGCAGCAGAAGGGGAACAGGGCCGGCTGAGCAGTTCTTC. The encoded protein is CASSRRGTGPAEQFF.

This clonotype showed up many times. The rearrangement uses TRBV20-1 and TRBJ2-7; 11 nucleotides match TRBD2. Germline lookup yields CDR1 DFQATT and CDR2 SNEGSKA (reference sequence). The CDR3 has 16 residues. V was clipped by 2 bases and J by 4 bases; unmatched bases: 10. CDR3 DNA sequence: TGCAGTGCTAGACCTCCACAAGGACTAGCGGGTTACGAGCAGTACTTC. Translation: CSARPPQGLAGYEQYF.

The rearrangement links TRBV7-8 to TRBJ1-5, with D possibly being TRBD1 (5 bases). V was pared by 5 bases and J by 2 bases, with 13 bases between. CDR3 length equals 15 residues. The germline gives CDR1 SGHVS, CDR2 FQNEAQ. The CDR3 nucleotides are TGTGCCAGCAGCCCGGGCAGAGGGGGCAATCAGCCCCAGCATTTT. It encodes CASSPGRGGNQPQHF.

There are a few counts of this clonotype. The chain couples TRBV3-1 to TRBJ2-2; 7 bases match TRBD2. This CDR3 has 15 amino acids. The V and J ends lost 5 bases and 5 bases, in that order; junction bases with no gene match: 8. In germline, CDR1 is LGHDT, CDR2 YNNKEL (reference sequence). Here the CDR3 reads CASSAGTTITGELFF. CDR3 DNA sequence: TGTGCCAGCAGCGCCGGGACTACGATTACCGGGGAGCTGTTTTTT.

The gene calls are TRBV5-1 and TRBJ2-2; 15 nucleotides align to TRBD2. V shed 0 bases, J shed 4 bases, and the junction held 7 bases outside the gene matches. Germline lookup yields CDR1 SGHRS and CDR2 YFSETQ. CDR3 size: 19 residues. This CDR3 is CASSLDPGLAGGVTGELFF. CDR3 nucleotides: TGCGCCAGCAGCTTGGACCCGGGACTAGCGGGAGGTGTCACCGGGGAGCTGTTTTTT. The variable domain in full, with the rest retrieved from reference TRBV5-1 and TRBJ2-2, is KAGVTQTPRYLIKTRGQQVTLSCSPISGHRSVSWYQQTPGQGLQFLFEYFSETQRNKGNFPGRFSGRQFSNSRSEMNVSTLELGDSALYLCASSLDPGLAGGVTGELFFGEGSRLTVL.

There are many counts of this clonotype. The chain links TRBV12-3 or TRBV12-4 to TRBJ2-3; 7 bases agree with TRBD1. The ends lost 6 bases at V and 7 bases at J; junction bases unmatched: 13. CDR3 length: 15 residues. CDR3 loop: CASRYPGQWDHTQYF. CDR3 DNA sequence: TGTGCCAGCAGGTATCCGGGACAGTGGGACCATACGCAGTATTTT.

This clonotype was counted many times. The rearrangement joins TRBV7-8 to TRBJ1-1; a possible D gene is TRBD1 (5 bases). Germline V gives CDR1 SGHVS, CDR2 FQNEAQ. This CDR3 has 15 residues. Trimming took off 6 bases at V and 4 bases at J, with 18 bases between the two ends. The chain's CDR3 is CASSFRVGEGTEAFF. The CDR3 DNA reads as TGTGCCAGCAGTTTCCGCGTGGGGGAGGGCACTGAAGCTTTCTTT. The whole variable domain, remainder taken from reference TRBV7-8 and TRBJ1-1, is GAGVSQSPRYKVAKRGQDVALRCDPISGHVSLFWYQQALGQGPEFLTYFQNEAQLDKSGLPSDRFFAERPEGSVSTLKIQRTQQEDSAVYLCASSFRVGEGTEAFFGQGTRLTVV.

This sequence joins TRBV28 and TRBJ2-7; no definite D call. The germline V gene encodes CDR1 MDHEN and CDR2 SYDVKM. There are 15 residues in the CDR3. V was shortened by 3 bases and J by 3 bases, with 15 bases between the two germline ends. CDR3 nucleotide sequence: TGTGCCAGCAGTTTGGATTTGGACGGACGCTACGAGCAGTACTTC. Translation gives CASSLDLDGRYEQYF.

V is TRBV18 and J is TRBJ2-7, with TRBD2 matching over 7 bases. Unmatched junction bases numbered 11, after V lost 6 bases and J lost 3 bases. CDR3 length: 15 residues. Per germline, CDR1 KGHSH and CDR2 LQKENI. The CDR3 bases are TGTGCCAGCTCCCCTCTTGGGGGGGAAGGCTACGAGCAGTACTTC. This translates into CASSPLGGEGYEQYF.

The chain carries TRBV30 and TRBJ2-7; no clear D. Per the germline V gene, CDR1 is GTSNPN and CDR2 is SVGIG (reference sequence). V lost 0 bases and J 6 bases, leaving 6 bases between the germline ends. This CDR3 spans 11 amino acids. CDR3 sequence (DNA): TGTGCCTGGAGTGTACGAGTCGAGCAGTACTTC. Translated, it gives CAWSVRVEQYF. Complete variable domain (other parts from reference TRBV30 and TRBJ2-7): SQTIHQWPATLVQPVGSPLSLECTVEGTSNPNLYWYRQAAGRGLQLLFYSVGIGQISSEVPQNLSASRPQDRQFILSSKKLLLSDSGFYLCAWSVRVEQYFGPGTRLTVT.

This clonotype was found many times. The chain recombines TRBV7-8 with TRBJ2-2; unclear D gene. CDR1 is SGHVS and CDR2 is FQNEAQ in the germline V gene. The length of the CDR3 is 12 residues. V gave up 6 bases and J gave up 4 bases, with 6 bases separating them. The DNA for the CDR3 is TGTGCCAGCAGATTTAGCACCGGGGAGCTGTTTTTT. Translation gives CASRFSTGELFF.

This clonotype was counted between two and nine times. The chain links TRBV29-1 to TRBJ2-7; a weak D match, TRBD2 (6 bases). There are 10 residues in the CDR3. Germline CDR1 and CDR2: SQVTM and ANQGSEA. Trimming cost V 4 bases and J 5 bases, with 6 bases left between them. The CDR3 sequence: CSVASDEQYF. The CDR3 bases are TGCAGCGTTGCTAGCGACGAGCAGTACTTC.

The chain uses TRBV6-4 and TRBJ2-7, with 9 bases fitting TRBD2. The CDR3 runs to 16 residues. Germline CDR1 is MRHNA and CDR2 is SNTAGT. V lost 6 bases to trimming and J lost 0 bases; unmatched junction nucleotides: 9. Here the CDR3 DNA reads TGTGCCAGCAGCCAGACGGAGCGGGGGGTCTCCTACGAGCAGTACTTC. Protein: CASSQTERGVSYEQYF.

The rearrangement links TRBV19 to TRBJ1-1, with TRBD1 matching 7 bases. The CDR3 covers 15 residues. Germline CDR1 and CDR2: LNHDA and SQIVND (reference sequence). V was pared by 7 bases and J by 6 bases, with 14 bases of the junction left unmatched. The CDR3, as DNA: TGTGCCAGTACCCTCGGCCCAGGGGGAGTCTCTGAAGCTTTCTTT. Its protein is CASTLGPGGVSEAFF.